This T cell receptor (beta chain) was documented in a study of fetal regulatory T cell absence and autoimmunity. Study summary: Exocrine pancreas autoimmunity occurred in IPEX patients lacking clinical diabetes.

CDR1 LGHNT and CDR2 FRNRAP come from the germline V gene. Trimming cost V 6 bases and J 2 bases; bases outside gene matches: 0. The CDR3 length is 12 residues. TCRdb's table, derived via immunoSEQ multiplex PCR, lists solely in-frame clones and lacks some. The repertoire consists of roughly 95,000 clones, with less than 80% occurring once and the leading ten covering 2%. Study-wide results and limits: Oligoclonal TCR enrichment in pancreas over cord blood reached over 90-fold for some clones.

On this clone itself: Its target is not known.

The source is a male donor with IPEX syndrome. Sample: pancreas tissue. The J gene is TRBJ2-7, the V gene TRBV12-5; TRBD1 aligns across 8 bases. CDR3 sequence reads: CASGQGAYEQYF. DNA for the CDR3: TGTGCTAGTGGACAGGGGGCCTACGAGCAGTACTTC.